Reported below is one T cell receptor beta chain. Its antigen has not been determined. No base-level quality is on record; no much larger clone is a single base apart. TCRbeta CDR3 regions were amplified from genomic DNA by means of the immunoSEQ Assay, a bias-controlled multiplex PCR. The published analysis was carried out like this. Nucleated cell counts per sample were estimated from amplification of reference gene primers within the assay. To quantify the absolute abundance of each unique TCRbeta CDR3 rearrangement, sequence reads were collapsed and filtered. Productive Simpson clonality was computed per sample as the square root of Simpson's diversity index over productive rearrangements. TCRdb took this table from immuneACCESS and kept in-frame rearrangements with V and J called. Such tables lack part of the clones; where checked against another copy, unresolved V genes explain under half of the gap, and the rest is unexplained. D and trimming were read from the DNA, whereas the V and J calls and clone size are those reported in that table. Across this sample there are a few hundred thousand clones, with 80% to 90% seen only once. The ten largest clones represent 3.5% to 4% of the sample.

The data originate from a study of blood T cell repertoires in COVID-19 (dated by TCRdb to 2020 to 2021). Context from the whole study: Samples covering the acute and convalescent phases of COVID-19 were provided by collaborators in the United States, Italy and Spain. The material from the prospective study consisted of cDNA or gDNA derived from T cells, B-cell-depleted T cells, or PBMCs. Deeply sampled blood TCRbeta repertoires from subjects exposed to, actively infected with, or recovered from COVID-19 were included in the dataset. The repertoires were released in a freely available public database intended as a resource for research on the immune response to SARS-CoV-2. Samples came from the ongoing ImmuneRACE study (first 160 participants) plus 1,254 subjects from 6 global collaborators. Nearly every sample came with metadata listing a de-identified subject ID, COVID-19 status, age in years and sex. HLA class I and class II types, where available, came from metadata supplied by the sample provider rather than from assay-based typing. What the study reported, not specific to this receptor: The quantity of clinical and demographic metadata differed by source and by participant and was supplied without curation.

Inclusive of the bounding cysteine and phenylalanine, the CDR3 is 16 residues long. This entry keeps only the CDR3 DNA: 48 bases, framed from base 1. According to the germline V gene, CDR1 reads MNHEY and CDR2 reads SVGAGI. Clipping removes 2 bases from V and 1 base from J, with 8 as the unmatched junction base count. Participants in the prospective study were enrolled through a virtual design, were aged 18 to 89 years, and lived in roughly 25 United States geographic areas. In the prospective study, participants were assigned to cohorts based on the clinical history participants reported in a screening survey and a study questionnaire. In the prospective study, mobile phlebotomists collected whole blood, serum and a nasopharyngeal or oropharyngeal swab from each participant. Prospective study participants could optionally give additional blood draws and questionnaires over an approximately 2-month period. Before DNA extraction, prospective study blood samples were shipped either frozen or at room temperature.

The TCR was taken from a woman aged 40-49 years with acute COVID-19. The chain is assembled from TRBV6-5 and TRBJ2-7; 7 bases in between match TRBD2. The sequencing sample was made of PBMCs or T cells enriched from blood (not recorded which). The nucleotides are TGTGCCAGCAGTTACGGGGGGGGAGTCGGGTCCTACGAGCAGTACTTC. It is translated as CASSYGGGVGSYEQYF.